The 12 T cell receptor beta chains presented below share a single source sample, sequenced in a study of shared clonotypes between healthy human individuals. Measured with immunoSEQ multiplex PCR; TCRdb has only the in-frame clones, and not every one. The sample holds a few million clones, just over 90% seen once. The sample consisted of naive CD4+ T cells from PBMCs. Subset described: CD45RA+ positively selected. All receptors come from a man between 18 and 35 years old in good health. Some clones in this sample may be carry-over from other donors' samples.

This rearrangement joins TRBV27 to TRBJ2-3; maybe TRBD1 (5 bases). Germline lookup yields CDR1 MNHEY and CDR2 SMNVEV (reference sequence). This CDR3 is built from 15 residues. V lost 6 bases and J lost 3, with 16 bases in between. The CDR3 sequence: CASSLEQVPTDTQYF. The CDR3 DNA is TGTGCCAGCAGCCTTGAACAGGTTCCGACAGATACGCAGTATTTT.

V is TRBV2 and J is TRBJ2-7, with a possible D match to TRBD1 (6 bases). The CDR3 spans 15 residues. The V end lost 4 bases, the J end lost 6 bases, and 19 bases lay between the germline ends. Looked up from germline, CDR1 is SNHLY and CDR2 is FYNNEI. The CDR3: CASSVMSGEWAEQYF. As DNA, the CDR3 is TGTGCCAGCAGTGTGATGTCAGGGGAGTGGGCCGAGCAGTACTTC.

The chain couples TRBV7-9 to TRBJ2-5, with 9 bases matching TRBD2. The CDR3 runs to 17 residues. Germline CDR1 is SEHNR and CDR2 is FQNEAQ (reference sequence). With V trimmed by 1 base and J by 5 bases, 11 bases remained unmatched. The CDR3 sequence: CASSLVRASGTGETQYF. CDR3 nucleotide sequence: TGTGCCAGCAGCTTAGTTCGGGCTAGCGGGACGGGGGAGACCCAGTACTTC.

J is TRBJ2-3 and V is TRBV4-3; 7 nucleotides align to TRBD2. Germline V lookup: CDR1 LGHNA, CDR2 YSLEER. V lost 0 bases, J lost 2 bases, and 14 bases stayed unmatched. The CDR3 is made up of 19 amino acids. The CDR3, as DNA: TGCGCCAGCAGCCAAGATTGGAACCCTAGCGGTGCTCCCACAGATACGCAGTATTTT. It yields the protein CASSQDWNPSGAPTDTQYF.

The genes are TRBV5-1 and TRBJ1-2; D not certain. The CDR3 totals 15 residues. Trimming shortened V by 0 bases and J by 2 bases, and 11 bases separated the two germline ends. Looked up from germline, CDR1 is SGHRS and CDR2 is YFSETQ. For the CDR3, the DNA is TGCGCCAGCAGCTTGGATCCCTTTAAGAACTATGGCTACACCTTC. It encodes CASSLDPFKNYGYTF.

The V and J genes are TRBV28 and TRBJ2-4; 8 bases align to TRBD2. The CDR3 sequence is 16 residues long. V gave up 5 bases and J gave up 7 bases; unmatched junction bases: 13. CDR1 and CDR2 (germline): MDHEN, SYDVKM. The CDR3 loop is CASSPRSGGYRNIQYF. In DNA, the CDR3 is TGTGCCAGCAGTCCCAGATCGGGGGGGTATAGGAACATTCAGTACTTC.

V is TRBV9 and J is TRBJ2-5; 8 nucleotides line up with TRBD2. The CDR3 is 16 amino acids. Per germline, CDR1 SGDLS and CDR2 YYNGEE. V dropped 0 bases and J dropped 5; count of bases not matched to a gene: 9. CDR3 residues: CASSVGGSGMGETQYF. CDR3 in DNA: TGTGCCAGCAGCGTAGGTGGTAGCGGGATGGGGGAGACCCAGTACTTC.

J is TRBJ2-1 and V is TRBV4-1; TRBD1 might be the D (6 bases). V was cut by 1 base and J by 7 bases, with 17 bases left in between. Germline V lookup: CDR1 MGHRA, CDR2 YSYEKL. The CDR3 sequence is 16 residues long. In nucleotides, the CDR3 is TGCGCCAGCAGCCAAGGTCTGGGCAGGGGAGTGAATGAGCAGTTCTTC. The encoded protein is CASSQGLGRGVNEQFF.

As for this clone: Other DNA sequences in this specimen translate into the identical CDR3. V and J are TRBV5-1 and TRBJ2-7; no reliable D call. Germline V CDR1 and CDR2: SGHRS, YFSETQ. The CDR3 has 13 amino acids. V lost 3 bases to trimming and J lost 0 bases, with 7 bases between them. This CDR3 reads CASSSPPSYEQYF. The CDR3, as DNA: TGCGCCAGCAGCTCCCCTCCCTCCTACGAGCAGTACTTC.

The chain combines TRBV2 with TRBJ1-1; TRBD1 matches at 9 bases. Losses at the gene ends were 4 bases for V and 5 bases for J; bases not matched to a gene: 5. The CDR3 has 14 residues. Per germline, CDR1 SNHLY and CDR2 FYNNEI. CDR3 in amino acids: CASSGGTGLTEAFF. CDR3 in DNA: TGTGCCAGCAGTGGGGGGACAGGGTTAACTGAAGCTTTCTTT.

The rearrangement uses TRBV14 and TRBJ2-7; the D gene is possibly TRBD2 (5 bases). Deletions cut 2 bases from V and 5 bases from J, with 16 bases between. Per germline, CDR1 SGHDN and CDR2 FVKESK. The CDR3 length is 15 residues. Here the CDR3 DNA reads TGTGCCAGCAGCCAACCCGCGAGGGCTAAAAACGAGCAGTACTTC. This encodes CASSQPARAKNEQYF.

In its sample, this clone was seen once. The V gene is TRBV6-1, the J gene TRBJ2-1; maybe TRBD1 (5 bases). The CDR3 runs to 14 residues. V was trimmed by 0 bases and J by 16 bases, leaving 19 bases between them. Germline CDR1 MNHNS, CDR2 SASEGT. The DNA of the CDR3 is TGTGCCAGCAGTGAAGCGGGATCGGGCAGGGAAGGATTCTTC. Protein product: CASSEAGSGREGFF.